This TCR beta chain was sequenced in a study of T-cell memory formation after mild COVID-19. This clonotype appeared many times. Its specificity is unknown. V lost 4 bases and J 7 bases, leaving 8 bases between the germline ends. The CDR3 consists of 12 residues. Germline V lookup: CDR1 SGHTA, CDR2 FQGNSA. General study results and limits: Cross-reactive memory seemingly joined, as some responding clones were found in pre-infection memory.

TCRdb fed the 5' RACE reads into MiXCR, producing one record per CDR3 protein. The data show around 220,000 distinct CDR3 sequences, with around 15% seen just once and about 3.5% held by the top ten. Sequenced: PBMCs or a T cell subset sorted from them (not recorded which). The clonotype was recovered from a man aged 18 to 29 who had mild COVID-19 (a few samples of this study predate the infection). Cell type and time point are not known. V usage is TRBV7-2 and J usage is TRBJ2-1; D is uncertain. This CDR3 reads CASSSYNNEQFF. The CDR3 nucleotides are TGTGCCAGCAGCTCTTACAATAATGAGCAGTTCTTC.